This TCR beta chain was sequenced during a study of post-analysis software for immune sequencing data. Study conclusions and caveats: Controls had lower frequencies than patients of 4 or 5 TRBV segments, which included TRBV5-6, TRBV5-1 and TRBV20-1.

Comments on this clonotype: Its specificity is not known.

The CDR3 runs to 15 residues. The germline V gene has CDR1 LGHDT and CDR2 YNNKEL (reference sequence). V shed 5 bases, J shed 8 bases, and the junction held 5 bases outside the gene matches. Included in the TCR beta cDNA libraries were unique molecular identifiers. TCRdb redid the calling of the PCR reads with MiXCR, one entry per CDR3 protein. The repertoire holds 700,000 to 900,000 distinct CDR3 sequences, with roughly 46% as singletons. Sequenced sample: blood. The chain uses TRBV3-1 and TRBJ2-1; 14 positions agree with TRBD2. This receptor was obtained from a girl aged 5 to 17 with multiple sclerosis. CDR3 protein: CASSWGTSGSYEQFF. In DNA, the CDR3 is TGTGCCAGCAGCTGGGGGACTAGCGGGAGCTATGAGCAGTTCTTC.